This section outlines one T cell receptor beta chain sequence together with its context. Its antigen is still unknown. The data originate from a study of T cell repertoires in cytomegalovirus infection. Study overall: Alongside well-studied HLA-B-restricted CMV epitopes, recently identified HLA-C-restricted CMV epitopes were also used. Through public TCR beta signatures, both CMV infection and matching HLA type were indicated.

TCRdb re-called the reads with MiXCR, one entry per CDR3 protein. The sample contains approximately 390,000 distinct CDR3 sequences, approximately 30% of which appear only once. General study findings and limits: Ex vivo, HLA-C-restricted CMV-specific TCR beta clonotypes prevailed over the rest of the response.

The trim removed 6 bases at V and 9 bases at J, leaving 4 bases unmatched. CDR3 length: 14 residues. Sequences were derived from cultured PBMCs, sampled from culture after CMV antigen stimulation. The rearrangement uses TRBV12-3 or TRBV12-4 and TRBJ2-1; 14 bases match TRBD2. This clonotype originated in a human donor in good health (CMV status not recorded). Some clones in this sample may be carry-over from other donors' samples. CDR3 in amino acids: CASRGLAGVGEQFF. The CDR3 DNA sequence: TGTGCCAGCAGGGGACTAGCGGGAGTAGGTGAGCAGTTCTTC.